This entry lists 10 T cell receptor beta chains sequenced from one sample in a study of blood T cell repertoires in COVID-19. Produced via immunoSEQ multiplex PCR; TCRdb's table is partial and in-frame only. Among about 200,000 clones listed, approximately 86% were seen once. Material for sequencing was peripheral blood. The origin of the receptors is a man in his 60s with acute or convalescent COVID-19.

The rearrangement uses TRBV11-3 and TRBJ1-5; D remains ambiguous. The CDR3 runs 16 residues. Per germline, CDR1 SGHNT and CDR2 YENEEA. V shed 1 base and J shed 4 bases, with 14 bases lying between them. CDR3 residues: CASSLVTRSLNQPQHF. DNA of the CDR3: TGTGCCAGCAGCTTAGTCACGCGGTCCCTAAATCAGCCCCAGCATTTT.

Details on this clone: At the DNA level, this CDR3 is encoded by other sequences in the same sample as well. The chain combines TRBV7-2 with TRBJ1-2; D possibly corresponds to TRBD1 (6 bases). Deletions cut 5 bases from V and 2 bases from J, with 9 bases between. CDR1 and CDR2 from the germline V gene are SGHTA and FQGNSA. CDR3 length: 13 residues. CDR3 sequence: CASSGQLNYGYTF. The DNA for the CDR3 is TGTGCCAGCAGCGGACAGTTAAACTATGGCTACACCTTC.

The chain employs TRBV6-6 and TRBJ2-7; D may be TRBD1 (6 bases). Germline values: CDR1 MNHNY, CDR2 SVGAGI (reference sequence). The CDR3 contains 18 residues. The V gene lost 5 bases and the J gene lost 3 bases, with 26 bases spanning the gap. DNA of the CDR3: TGTGCCAGCAGTCCCTTCCCCCCGACAGGTACGGGATACTACGAGCAGTACTTC. It codes for CASSPFPPTGTGYYEQYF.

This clone was counted between two and nine times. This sequence joins TRBV19 and TRBJ1-1; D is perhaps TRBD1 (6 bases). V shed 4 bases and J shed 5 bases, with 14 bases lying between them. The CDR3 has 14 amino acids. Germline loops: CDR1 LNHDA, CDR2 SQIVND (reference sequence). The CDR3: CASSNSRGWTEAFF. The CDR3 DNA is TGTGCCAGTAGTAACAGCAGGGGTTGGACTGAAGCTTTCTTT.

The CDR3 coding sequence is TGTGCCAGCAGCTTGAGAACTCGACAGGGGGCAGGGGGCTACACCTTC. As protein: CASSLRTRQGAGGYTF. This chain connects TRBV5-4 to TRBJ1-2, with 10 bases identical to TRBD1. The CDR3 is made up of 16 amino acids. The germline gives CDR1 SGHNT, CDR2 YYREEE (reference sequence). V lost 1 base and J lost 8; bases outside the gene matches: 11.

The CDR3 protein is CSSGGPYEQYF. The CDR3 nucleotides are TGCAGTAGCGGAGGGCCTTACGAGCAGTACTTC. The V and J genes are TRBV20-1 and TRBJ2-7; weak D call: TRBD2 (6 bases). Germline loops: CDR1 DFQATT, CDR2 SNEGSKA (reference sequence). V lost 8 bases to trimming and J lost 4 bases, with 12 bases between them. The CDR3 runs 11 residues.

The rearrangement joins TRBV18 to TRBJ1-5; D not certain. The germline CDR1 and CDR2 sequences are KGHSH and LQKENI. The germline V and J ends were trimmed by 2 bases and 3 bases, with 8 bases remaining between them. This CDR3 region has 14 residues. CDR3 protein: CASSPSGDNQPQHF. In DNA form, the CDR3 reads TGTGCCAGCTCACCATCCGGGGACAATCAGCCCCAGCATTTT.

This clone is a singleton in its sample. The V gene is TRBV7-2, the J gene TRBJ2-7; 12 bases agree with TRBD2. The CDR3 length is 15 residues. Germline V gene sequence: CDR1 SGHTA, CDR2 FQGNSA. With 4 bases clipped from V and 4 bases from J, the junction kept 5 bases outside the gene matches. In DNA form, the CDR3 reads TGTGCCAGCAGCTCTCGGACTAGCGGGGTATACGAGCAGTACTTC. It specifies CASSSRTSGVYEQYF.

The genes are TRBV28 and TRBJ1-2; D ambiguous. V lost 5 bases, J lost 5 bases, and 15 bases lay in between. The length of the CDR3 is 14 residues. The germline CDR1 and CDR2 sequences are MDHEN and SYDVKM. The CDR3 is CASSQTGERYGYTF. CDR3 bases: TGTGCCAGCAGTCAGACCGGGGAGAGGTATGGCTACACCTTC.

This chain connects TRBV7-2 to TRBJ1-2, with 7 bases fitting TRBD1. Germline V lookup: CDR1 SGHTA, CDR2 FQGNSA. The V gene end was trimmed by 9 bases and the J gene end by 0 bases; junction bases not matched to a gene: 10. This CDR3 has 15 amino acids. Here the CDR3 reads CASKGTADANYGYTF. The CDR3 coding sequence is TGTGCCAGTAAAGGGACAGCAGACGCTAACTATGGCTACACCTTC.